This entry lists 2 T cell receptor beta chains sequenced from one sample in a study of T cell responses to AZD1222 COVID-19 vaccine. Measured with immunoSEQ multiplex PCR; TCRdb has only the in-frame clones, and not every one. Of some 140,000 clones listed, under 95% are singletons. The source was peripheral blood, collected on day 0 of AZD1222 vaccination. The receptors were sampled from an adult in good health.

The genes are TRBV18 and TRBJ1-2, with D possibly being TRBD1 (6 bases). Trimming took 3 bases from V and 0 from J, leaving 14 bases between them. The length of the CDR3 is 16 residues. CDR1 KGHSH and CDR2 LQKENI come from the germline V gene. CDR3 sequence (DNA): TGTGCCAGCTCACCGAGTGCGAGGACAGCTAACTATGGCTACACCTTC. It codes for CASSPSARTANYGYTF.

The chain links TRBV5-1 to TRBJ1-4; D is possibly TRBD1 (5 bases). This CDR3 comprises 15 residues. V was cut by 3 bases and J by 5 bases, with 14 bases left in between. The V gene's germline CDR1 is SGHRS and CDR2 YFSETQ. Written as DNA, the CDR3 is TGCGCCAGCAGCTGGTTACCTAGACAGAATGAAAAACTGTTTTTT. Translated: CASSWLPRQNEKLFF.